The next 28 T cell receptor beta chains were all read from a single sample in a study of T cells in Graves' hyperthyroidism and ophthalmopathy. Amplification of TCR beta CDR3 regions used RNA as the template. First-round RT-PCR with HTBI primers amplified the TCR CDR3 region. TCRdb redid the calling of the multiplex PCR reads with MiXCR, one entry per CDR3 protein. The profile shows a few hundred thousand distinct CDR3 sequences, over 35% of them singletons. The material sequenced was peripheral blood or thyroid tissue (not recorded which). The origin of the receptors is an adult woman with Graves' disease, either hyperthyroidism or ophthalmopathy (not recorded which).

V usage is TRBV5-1 and J usage is TRBJ2-7; perhaps TRBD1 as D (5 bases). From germline, CDR1 is SGHRS and CDR2 YFSETQ. CDR3 length: 15 residues. V dropped 0 bases and J dropped 0 bases, with 10 bases sitting between them. CDR3: CASSLGAGPSYEQYF. CDR3 DNA: TGCGCCAGCAGCTTGGGCGCAGGGCCCTCCTACGAGCAGTACTTC. Full variable domain (rest looked up from reference TRBV5-1 and TRBJ2-7): KAGVTQTPRYLIKTRGQQVTLSCSPISGHRSVSWYQQTPGQGLQFLFEYFSETQRNKGNFPGRFSGRQFSNSRSEMNVSTLELGDSALYLCASSLGAGPSYEQYFGPGTRLTVT.

A few counts support this clonotype. V gene TRBV15 combines with J gene TRBJ2-7; 10 bases are a match to TRBD1. The CDR3 covers 11 residues. CDR1 is LNHNV and CDR2 is YYDKDF in the germline V gene (reference sequence). After removal of 5 bases from V and 9 bases from J, the junction contained 1 base not matched to a gene. CDR3 nucleotide sequence: TGTGCCACCAGCGGGGACAGGGGGCAGTACTTC. Residues: CATSGDRGQYF.

V and J are TRBV9 and TRBJ2-5, with TRBD2 identical over 10 bases. V lost 9 bases to trimming and J lost 5 bases; unmatched junction nucleotides: 10. Germline V CDR1 and CDR2: SGDLS, YYNGEE. The CDR3 extends over 14 amino acids. CDR3 sequence (DNA): TGTGCCAAGAGAGCGGGAGGGTTATCCGAGACCCAGTACTTC. This translates into CAKRAGGLSETQYF.

This clonotype was seen a handful of times. The chain employs TRBV29-1 and TRBJ2-3, with a possible D match to TRBD2 (5 bases). Germline CDR1 reads SQVTM; CDR2 reads ANQGSEA. The CDR3 extends over 16 amino acids. V was shortened by 6 bases and J by 0 bases, with 19 bases between the two germline ends. In DNA form, the CDR3 reads TGCAGCGTCACCCTACGAAGCGGAAGTAGCACAGATACGCAGTATTTT. As protein: CSVTLRSGSSTDTQYF.

J is TRBJ2-2 and V is TRBV4-1, with no clear D. The length of the CDR3 is 13 residues. Germline V CDR1 and CDR2: MGHRA, YSYEKL. V lost 2 bases and J lost 6, with 7 bases in between. In DNA, the CDR3 is TGCGCCAGCAGCCAAAACCGCCCCGGGGAGCTGTTTTTT. This encodes CASSQNRPGELFF.

This clonotype has just one count. The rearrangement uses TRBV5-1 and TRBJ2-5; TRBD2 is a possible D gene (5 bases). The CDR3 has 11 residues. V was pared by 3 bases and J by 7 bases, with 7 bases between. Germline lookup yields CDR1 SGHRS and CDR2 YFSETQ. CDR3 DNA sequence: TGCGCCAGCAGCTCCAGCGGGACCCAGTACTTC. Translating gives CASSSSGTQYF. Using reference TRBV5-1 and TRBJ2-5 for the parts outside the CDR3, the full variable domain is KAGVTQTPRYLIKTRGQQVTLSCSPISGHRSVSWYQQTPGQGLQFLFEYFSETQRNKGNFPGRFSGRQFSNSRSEMNVSTLELGDSALYLCASSSSGTQYFGPGTRLLVL.

The chain has TRBV25-1 and TRBJ1-5; 9 bases agree with TRBD1. V lost 4 bases and J lost 0; bases outside the gene matches: 4. CDR3 length: 16 amino acids. Germline V gene lookup returns CDR1 MGHDK and CDR2 SYGVNS. CDR3 sequence: CASSGTGAFSNQPQHF. Here the CDR3 DNA reads TGTGCCAGCAGTGGGACAGGGGCCTTTAGCAATCAGCCCCAGCATTTT. Full variable domain (remainder filled in from reference TRBV25-1 and TRBJ1-5): EADIYQTPRYLVIGTGKKITLECSQTMGHDKMYWYQQDPGMELHLIHYSYGVNSTEKGDLSSESTVSRIRTEHFPLTLESARPSHTSQYLCASSGTGAFSNQPQHFGDGTRLSIL.

This clonotype was detected many times. The chain uses TRBV7-2 and TRBJ1-1, with TRBD1 as a possible D gene (5 bases). With 5 bases removed from V and 1 base from J, the gap between germline ends came to 20 bases. The CDR3 contains 17 residues. Germline lookup yields CDR1 SGHTA and CDR2 FQGNSA. The DNA of the CDR3 is TGTGCCAGCAGCCCGAGGGGCTGGGGATCGAGGAACACTGAAGCTTTCTTT. It codes for CASSPRGWGSRNTEAFF.

This chain connects TRBV29-1 to TRBJ2-7, with 9 bases lining up with TRBD2. The CDR3 runs 14 residues. The germline V gene encodes CDR1 SQVTM and CDR2 ANQGSEA. V lost 4 bases to trimming and J lost 3 bases; unmatched junction nucleotides: 7. In DNA form, the CDR3 reads TGCAGCGTTGTCGTAGCGGGAGACCTCTACGAGCAGTACTTC. Its translation: CSVVVAGDLYEQYF.

This rearrangement joins TRBV20-1 to TRBJ1-6; D remains ambiguous. The CDR3 has 13 amino acids. CDR1 and CDR2 from the germline V gene are DFQATT and SNEGSKA (reference sequence). V was cut by 1 base and J by 7 bases, with 8 bases left in between. In DNA, the CDR3 is TGCAGTGCTAGAGGGGCCGTCAATTCACCCCTCCACTTT. Residues: CSARGAVNSPLHF.

The gene calls are TRBV20-1 and TRBJ2-7; perhaps TRBD1 as D (5 bases). This CDR3 has 14 amino acids. The V end lost 1 base, the J end lost 0 bases, and 10 bases lay between the germline ends. CDR1 and CDR2 (germline): DFQATT, SNEGSKA (reference sequence). The CDR3 region is CSARGIGDSYEQYF. The CDR3 nucleotides are TGCAGTGCTAGAGGAATAGGGGACTCCTACGAGCAGTACTTC.

The chain combines TRBV10-3 with TRBJ2-5; the match to TRBD2 covers 13 bases. The ends lost 10 bases at V and 1 base at J; junction bases unmatched: 3. The V gene's germline CDR1 is ENHRY and CDR2 SYGVKD. The CDR3 loop spans 14 amino acids. CDR3 region: CATRTSGSQETQYF. CDR3 bases: TGTGCCACACGGACTAGCGGGAGCCAAGAGACCCAGTACTTC.

This clonotype showed up many times. The chain is built from TRBV9 and TRBJ2-7; D possibly uses TRBD1 or TRBD2 (5 bases each). The CDR3 has 16 residues. Looked up from germline, CDR1 is SGDLS and CDR2 is YYNGEE. V gave up 2 bases and J gave up 6 bases, with 21 bases separating them. CDR3 protein: CASSVGVGAGSSEQYF. Written as DNA, the CDR3 is TGTGCCAGCAGCGTTGGAGTCGGGGCAGGGTCAAGCGAGCAGTACTTC. Full variable domain (remainder filled in from reference TRBV9 and TRBJ2-7): DSGVTQTPKHLITATGQRVTLRCSPRSGDLSVYWYQQSLDQGLQFLIQYYNGEERAKGNILERFSAQQFPDLHSELNLSSLELGDSALYFCASSVGVGAGSSEQYFGPGTRLTVT.

The chain employs TRBV7-8 and TRBJ2-7; either TRBD1 or TRBD2 may fit D (6 bases each). Looked up from germline, CDR1 is SGHVS and CDR2 is FQNEAQ. CDR3 length: 15 residues. V was cut by 7 bases and J by 2 bases, with 18 bases left in between. The CDR3 region has the DNA TGTGCCAGCACCAATAACCTCCGGGGGCCCTACGAGCAGTACTTC. Amino acid sequence: CASTNNLRGPYEQYF.

This clonotype came up many times. The chain links TRBV7-9 to TRBJ2-2; 9 positions agree with TRBD2. Germline V gene lookup returns CDR1 SEHNR and CDR2 FQNEAQ (reference sequence). J was trimmed by 6 bases and V by 3 bases; bases with no gene match: 5. This CDR3 comprises 15 residues. CDR3 amino acids: CASSFAGGRSGELFF. CDR3 sequence (DNA): TGTGCCAGCAGCTTTGCGGGAGGGCGATCCGGGGAGCTGTTTTTT.

This clonotype has at least ten counts. The J gene is TRBJ1-2, the V gene TRBV4-2; 8 positions match TRBD1. Germline CDR1 reads LGHNA; CDR2 reads YNFKEQ. Losses at the gene ends were 0 bases for V and 3 bases for J; bases not matched to a gene: 3. The length of the CDR3 is 15 residues. The CDR3 is CASSQEMGQDYGYTF. CDR3 bases: TGTGCCAGCAGCCAAGAGATGGGACAGGACTATGGCTACACCTTC.

This chain uses TRBV6-6 with TRBJ1-2; the D is unclear. Germline CDR1 and CDR2: MNHNY and SVGAGI (reference sequence). The V gene lost 6 bases and the J gene lost 2 bases, with 19 bases spanning the gap. The CDR3 loop spans 16 amino acids. DNA of the CDR3: TGTGCCAGCAGCAGTTACATTGGGTCTCGCAACTATGGCTACACCTTC. This codes for CASSSYIGSRNYGYTF.

The J gene is TRBJ1-5, the V gene TRBV7-2, with D tentatively TRBD2 (5 bases). The end of the DNA is better explained by TRBJ2-5, so the J call may be wrong. The CDR3 runs to 14 residues. The germline V gene has CDR1 SGHTA and CDR2 FQGNSA. The CDR3 DNA is TGTGCCAGCAGCTGGAGGAGTAGCAATCAGCCCCAGTACTTC. The encoded protein is CASSWRSSNQPQYF.

In this sample, this clonotype turned up many times. This chain links TRBV19 with TRBJ1-6; D remains unclear. The CDR3 has 13 residues. The germline V gene has CDR1 LNHDA and CDR2 SQIVND (reference sequence). V gave up 9 bases and J gave up 8 bases, with 14 bases separating them. This chain's CDR3 is CASQDGPYSPLHF. The CDR3 coding sequence is TGTGCCAGCCAGGACGGGCCCTATTCACCCCTCCACTTT.

This clonotype was seen once. The rearrangement joins TRBV5-1 to TRBJ1-1, with D tentatively TRBD1 (6 bases). Germline CDR1 SGHRS, CDR2 YFSETQ. The CDR3 runs 14 residues. Trimming removed 4 bases at V and 6 bases at J, with 16 bases between. CDR3 loop: CASSQASRGAEAFF. CDR3 DNA: TGCGCCAGCAGCCAAGCCTCCAGGGGTGCTGAAGCTTTCTTT. Full variable domain (remainder filled in from reference TRBV5-1 and TRBJ1-1): KAGVTQTPRYLIKTRGQQVTLSCSPISGHRSVSWYQQTPGQGLQFLFEYFSETQRNKGNFPGRFSGRQFSNSRSEMNVSTLELGDSALYLCASSQASRGAEAFFGQGTRLTVV.

The rearrangement joins TRBV20-1 to TRBJ1-4; no clear D gene. From germline, CDR1 is DFQATT and CDR2 SNEGSKA (reference sequence). The CDR3 has 13 residues. V dropped 8 bases and J dropped 3 bases, with 13 bases sitting between them. CDR3 sequence: CSLAGGPNEKLFF. The DNA for the CDR3 is TGCAGTCTAGCGGGAGGCCCTAATGAAAAACTGTTTTTT.

The J gene is TRBJ2-1, the V gene TRBV10-3; 11 nucleotides align to TRBD2. V lost 6 bases to trimming and J lost 6 bases; unmatched junction nucleotides: 4. The CDR3 totals 14 residues. Per the germline V gene, CDR1 is ENHRY and CDR2 is SYGVKD. This CDR3 is CAIRPGLAVNEQFF. The CDR3 DNA is TGTGCCATCAGGCCGGGACTAGCGGTCAATGAGCAGTTCTTC.

V and J are TRBV20-1 and TRBJ2-7; 7 bases line up with TRBD1. The CDR3 has 14 residues. V lost 4 bases to trimming and J lost 3 bases; unmatched junction nucleotides: 9. CDR1 is DFQATT and CDR2 is SNEGSKA in the germline V gene (reference sequence). Here the CDR3 DNA reads TGCAGTGCTATAAAGGTCCGACAGGGCTACGAGCAGTACTTC. Translation gives CSAIKVRQGYEQYF.

The chain uses TRBV7-9 and TRBJ2-7; 10 nucleotides agree with TRBD2. After removal of 10 bases from V and 3 bases from J, the junction contained 12 bases not matched to a gene. Germline V gene sequence: CDR1 SEHNR, CDR2 FQNEAQ (reference sequence). The CDR3 consists of 15 residues. The CDR3 here is CATQGRTSGYYEQYF. The CDR3 bases are TGTGCCACCCAGGGTCGGACTAGCGGTTACTACGAGCAGTACTTC.

This clonotype showed up many times. One end of the junction is discordant with germline, which a read error may explain. The V and J genes are TRBV7-9 and TRBJ2-7, with D uncertain. Germline CDR1 reads SEHNR; CDR2 reads FQNEAQ (reference sequence). This CDR3 contains 13 residues. The CDR3 DNA sequence: TGCGCCAGCAGCTTGCCGTCCTCCTACGAGCAGTACTTC. This codes for CASSLPSSYEQYF.

The V call is TRBV6-5, the J call TRBJ2-7; 7 nucleotides line up with TRBD2. This CDR3 contains 15 residues. V shed 2 bases, J shed 3 bases, and the junction held 7 bases outside the gene matches. The germline V gene encodes CDR1 MNHEY and CDR2 SVGAGI. CDR3: CASSYTGGGDYEQYF. The CDR3 region has the DNA TGTGCCAGCAGTTACACCGGGGGAGGGGACTACGAGCAGTACTTC.

Regarding this clonotype: One end of the junction is discordant with germline, which a read error may explain. This chain joins TRBV24-1 and TRBJ2-7, with TRBD1 matching over 7 bases. The CDR3 is made up of 14 amino acids. CDR1 is KGHDR and CDR2 is SFDVKD in the germline V gene. In DNA, the CDR3 is TGTGTCACCAGTGACCCGGACAGGAACTACGAGCAGTACTTC. Its translation is CVTSDPDRNYEQYF.

This clonotype has at least ten counts. V is TRBV20-1 and J is TRBJ1-2, with TRBD1 identical over 9 bases. V dropped 2 bases and J dropped 3; count of bases not matched to a gene: 7. CDR3 length: 15 amino acids. The germline gives CDR1 DFQATT, CDR2 SNEGSKA (reference sequence). CDR3 in amino acids: CSARYGTGIDYGYTF. CDR3 nucleotide sequence: TGCAGTGCTAGATATGGGACAGGGATAGACTATGGCTACACCTTC.